This entry concerns a single TCR beta chain. PCR involved 60 Vbeta and 13 Jbeta primers. Sequencing was performed with immunoSEQ multiplex PCR; in TCRdb, only in-frame clones are kept and a portion is missing. The data contain 90,000 to 95,000 clones, 80% of them singletons. These data originate in a study of cytomegalovirus exposure and HLA in healthy donors. Per germline, CDR1 SGHAT and CDR2 FQNNGV. There are 15 residues in the CDR3. V was clipped by 5 bases and J by 1 base, with 13 bases between them. This clonotype originated in a man aged 18 to 30 in good health and CMV-seronegative. Sequenced sample: PBMCs. The chain is built from TRBV11-2 and TRBJ2-3; TRBD2 is a possible D gene (6 bases). CDR3 in DNA: TGTGCCAGCAGCCCACGGGGCGGGGGCACAGATACGCAGTATTTT. This sequence encodes CASSPRGGGTDTQYF.